Below, one T cell receptor (beta chain) is given with its context. This clone's antigen is unknown. The input lacks base qualities; no much larger clone sits a single base away. The source of the sample is a study of OX40 agonist ivuxolimab in advanced cancers. In the study overall: Ivuxolimab was a fully human IgG2 agonistic monoclonal antibody targeting the costimulatory receptor OX40 (CD134). Among the 50 to 55 dose-escalation patients, around 20 had hepatocellular carcinoma, around 15 melanoma, 9 renal cell carcinoma and 9 head and neck cancer. Prior anti-PD-1, anti-PD-L1 or anti-CTLA-4 therapy was permitted, and 40% to 50% of dose-escalation patients had received checkpoint inhibitors. Intravenous ivuxolimab was administered to patients every 2 weeks at six dose levels: 0.01, 0.1, 0.3, 1.5, 3 and 10 mg/kg. The paper describes the monotherapy dose-escalation part (N = 52 patients) of the phase I trial of ivuxolimab. Partial responses were achieved by three dose-escalation patients, of whom one had hepatocellular carcinoma and two had cutaneous melanoma. In the dose-escalation cohort, more than 75% of patients were male, and the mean age was approximately 60 years, with a range of about 23 to 80. The point of sequencing TCRbeta in the periphery was to test whether ivuxolimab changed TCR sequence diversity and drove clonal T-cell expansion.

V was cut back by 2 bases and J by 4 bases, leaving a gap of 12 bases between them. The CDR3 numbers 14 residues from cysteine through phenylalanine. The entry retains the CDR3 DNA only, 42 bases that are in frame from base 1. CDR1 SGHNT and CDR2 YYREEE are derived from the germline V gene (reference sequence). Genomic DNA was isolated from the sorted cells so that the TCRbeta CDR3 region could be sequenced. TCRbeta CDR3 regions were sequenced using the immunoSEQ Assay. TCRdb took over this immuneACCESS table, retaining in-frame rearrangements with V and J assigned. Such tables are incomplete; in checked studies, under half of the missing clones stem from an unresolved V gene, and the remainder is unexplained. The sample table holds about 81,000 clones, of which 70% to 90% were seen once. Roughly 0.44% of the sample is held by the ten biggest clonotypes. Patients with a history of autoimmune disease or receiving systemic immunosuppression were excluded from the trial. Peripheral blood for TCR sequencing was drawn from every dose cohort at baseline, at cycle 4 day 1 and at cycle 7 day 1. The samples were taken from a phase I, first-in-human, multicenter, open-label dose-escalation trial of ivuxolimab. Adults with locally advanced or metastatic head and neck squamous cell, hepatocellular, melanoma or renal cell carcinoma were enrolled in the trial. Before TCR sequencing, CD4+ T cells and CD8+ T cells from peripheral blood were sorted into separate populations.

Study-wide conclusions, independent of this receptor: In the 0.1-3.0 mg/kg groups, partial responders had among the lowest normalized peripheral clonal expansion, particularly in CD8+ T cells. Low levels of normalized T-cell clonal expansion were also seen in some nonresponding patients. The antigen specificity of the clonally expanded peripheral T cells was not determined. After ivuxolimab, expanded clones were on average more numerous among CD8+ T cells than among CD4+ T cells. At doses of 0.1 to 3.0 mg/kg, clonal expansion of both CD4+ and CD8+ blood T cells was observed from baseline to week 6.

This chain joins TRBV5-4 to TRBJ1-1, with TRBD1 tentatively as D gene (6 bases match). The source is an adult with an advanced solid tumor such as melanoma, head and neck, liver or kidney cancer. The source was CD4+ or CD8+ T cells sorted from blood, collected in a trial of the OX40 agonist ivuxolimab. In nucleotide form, the sequence is TGTGCCAGCAGCTTTGGGGGGCAGGGCACTGAAGCTTTCTTT. Its product reads: CASSFGGQGTEAFF.